A single sample gave rise to the 13 T cell receptor beta chains below, sequenced in a study of blood T cell repertoires in COVID-19. The assay was immunoSEQ multiplex PCR, and TCRdb's table has in-frame clones only and misses some. The sample holds fewer than 150,000 clones, over 65% seen once. The sequencing sample was made of peripheral blood. Receptor source: a woman in her thirties or forties with acute or convalescent COVID-19.

This chain connects TRBV9 to TRBJ2-1, with TRBD2 matching 8 bases. The J segment lost 2 bases and the V segment lost 3 bases, leaving 4 bases of the junction unmatched. Germline loops: CDR1 SGDLS, CDR2 YYNGEE. The CDR3 is 15 amino acids. The chain's CDR3 is CASSGPRGAYNEQFF. The CDR3 nucleotides are TGTGCCAGCAGCGGACCGCGGGGGGCCTACAATGAGCAGTTCTTC.

The V and J genes are TRBV5-5 and TRBJ1-1; 8 nucleotides align to TRBD1. Trimming removed 1 base from V and 5 bases from J; junction bases left unmatched: 10. The CDR3 is 16 residues long. Germline V CDR1 and CDR2: SGHKS, YYEKEE (reference sequence). The CDR3 sequence is CASSLIMAGGRTEAFF. CDR3 nucleotides: TGTGCCAGCAGCTTGATCATGGCAGGGGGCAGGACTGAAGCTTTCTTT.

The V call is TRBV19, the J call TRBJ1-5, with D unresolved. Germline V gene lookup returns CDR1 LNHDA and CDR2 SQIVND (reference sequence). Trimming took 0 bases from V and 6 from J, leaving 6 bases between them. The CDR3 extends over 13 amino acids. The CDR3 region has the DNA TGTGCCAGTAGTATAGATTGGAGTCAGCCCCAGCATTTT. Its translation is CASSIDWSQPQHF.

This clone was recorded only once. The chain recombines TRBV12-5 with TRBJ1-3; 7 bases map to TRBD1. The CDR3 loop spans 17 amino acids. Germline CDR1 is LGHNT and CDR2 is FRNRAP. The V and J ends lost 3 bases and 2 bases, in that order; junction bases with no gene match: 10. The CDR3 coding sequence is TGTGCTAGTGGTTTTGATACAGGGGTCAGGGCTGGAAACACCATATATTTT. This codes for CASGFDTGVRAGNTIYF.

The rearrangement joins TRBV11-3 to TRBJ2-2, with 7 bases that match TRBD1. Germline CDR1 and CDR2: SGHNT and YENEEA. V lost 7 bases, J lost 7 bases, and 9 bases stayed unmatched. CDR3 length: 14 amino acids. The CDR3 is CASTPRQGDGELFF. The CDR3 nucleotides read TGTGCCAGCACCCCTAGGCAGGGGGACGGGGAGCTGTTTTTT.

The chain couples TRBV25-1 to TRBJ1-6; D might be TRBD1 (5 bases). This CDR3 comprises 16 residues. V dropped 7 bases and J dropped 7 bases, with 20 bases sitting between them. CDR1 is MGHDK and CDR2 is SYGVNS in the germline V gene. The CDR3 is CASMGNKGLTNSPLHF. Here the CDR3 DNA reads TGTGCCAGCATGGGAAATAAGGGACTGACGAATTCACCCCTCCACTTT.

This rearrangement joins TRBV18 to TRBJ1-1; D is ambiguous. Germline V gene data show CDR1 as KGHSH and CDR2 as LQKENI. The CDR3 loop spans 13 amino acids. The V end lost 8 bases, the J end lost 1 base, and 11 bases lay between the germline ends. CDR3 protein: CASRPNANTEAFF. The CDR3 nucleotides read TGTGCCAGCCGCCCTAACGCGAACACTGAAGCTTTCTTT.

This rearrangement joins TRBV7-9 to TRBJ2-7, with 12 bases matching TRBD1. Germline trimming cut 1 base from V and 5 bases from J; bases unmatched to any gene: 3. This CDR3 is 15 amino acids long. Germline CDR1 and CDR2: SEHNR and FQNEAQ (reference sequence). CDR3 in amino acids: CASSLEGQGAHEQYF. For the CDR3, the DNA is TGTGCCAGCAGCTTAGAGGGACAGGGGGCGCACGAGCAGTACTTC.

CDR3 in DNA: TGTGCCAGCAGCGTAGGAGGGACAGGGAGGCGTAACGAAAAACTGTTTTTT. This translates into CASSVGGTGRRNEKLFF. The genes are TRBV9 and TRBJ1-4; TRBD1 matches at 9 bases. The trim removed 0 bases at V and 8 bases at J, leaving 11 bases unmatched. CDR1 and CDR2 from the germline V gene are SGDLS and YYNGEE. The CDR3 has 17 residues.

The chain recombines TRBV7-2 with TRBJ1-2, with D perhaps TRBD1 (6 bases). The CDR3 extends over 11 amino acids. Between the trimmed V and J ends, which lost 6 bases and 8 bases, there was a span of 10 bases. Germline V gives CDR1 SGHTA, CDR2 FQGNSA. CDR3: CASRYREGYTF. The CDR3 nucleotides read TGTGCCAGCAGGTACAGGGAGGGCTACACCTTC. The entire variable domain, with the rest obtained from reference TRBV7-2 and TRBJ1-2, is as follows: GAGVSQSPSNKVTEKGKDVELRCDPISGHTALYWYRQSLGQGLEFLIYFQGNSAPDKSGLPSDRFSAERTGGSVSTLTIQRTQQEDSAVYLCASRYREGYTFGSGTRLTVV.

The chain couples TRBV7-2 to TRBJ2-7, with D possibly matching TRBD1 (7 bases). Germline V CDR1 and CDR2: SGHTA, FQGNSA. The CDR3 totals 15 residues. The ends were cut back, 1 base at V and 3 bases at J, with 13 bases in the middle. The CDR3 coding sequence is TGTGCCAGCAGCTTAGATGCGGGACAGAACTACGAGCAGTACTTC. This gives the protein CASSLDAGQNYEQYF.

The chain joins TRBV5-6 to TRBJ1-5, with 11 bases that match TRBD1. With 4 bases clipped from V and 6 bases from J, the junction kept 9 bases outside the gene matches. This CDR3 spans 16 amino acids. The germline V gene encodes CDR1 SGHDT and CDR2 YYEEEE. CDR3 in DNA: TGTGCCAGCAGCACGTTAGGACAGGGGGCTGGTCAGCCCCAGCATTTT. Protein sequence: CASSTLGQGAGQPQHF.

The chain is built from TRBV5-5 and TRBJ1-1; no firm D call. The V end lost 2 bases, the J end lost 1 base, and 6 bases lay between the germline ends. Germline CDR1 and CDR2: SGHKS and YYEKEE (reference sequence). The CDR3 loop spans 13 amino acids. CDR3 sequence reads: CASSLPGNTEAFF. In DNA form, the CDR3 reads TGTGCCAGCAGCTTACCGGGGAACACTGAAGCTTTCTTT.